Below, 25 T cell receptor beta chains from the same sample are listed, as sequenced in a study of T cells in Graves' hyperthyroidism and ophthalmopathy. RNA transcripts served as the template for amplifying TCR beta CDR3 regions. TCR CDR3 underwent first-round RT-PCR with the HTBI primer set. Using its own MiXCR run on the multiplex PCR reads, TCRdb lists one record per CDR3 protein. The sample holds hundreds of thousands of distinct CDR3 sequences, 35% to 40% seen once. What was sequenced was blood. The receptors shown here come from a young man with Graves' hyperthyroidism.

V and J are TRBV20-1 and TRBJ2-2; 12 nucleotides align to TRBD2. The CDR3 has 15 residues. V was clipped by 1 base and J by 5 bases; unmatched bases: 2. In germline, CDR1 is DFQATT, CDR2 SNEGSKA (reference sequence). CDR3 region: CSARVGTSGTGELFF. For the CDR3, the DNA is TGCAGTGCTAGAGTTGGGACTAGCGGGACCGGGGAGCTGTTTTTT.

This clonotype was counted a few times. The rearrangement joins TRBV5-1 to TRBJ1-4; possible D gene TRBD1, 6 bases. Germline-derived CDR1 and CDR2 are SGHRS and YFSETQ. CDR3 size: 16 residues. V shed 0 bases and J shed 7 bases, with 16 bases lying between them. The CDR3 loop reads CASSLGFMDSTEKLFF. The CDR3, as DNA: TGCGCCAGCAGCTTGGGATTTATGGACAGCACTGAAAAACTGTTTTTT.

The sample holds many counts of this clonotype. The gene calls are TRBV19 and TRBJ2-2; 8 bases align to TRBD1. V lost 4 bases and J lost 6; bases outside the gene matches: 4. The CDR3 loop spans 14 amino acids. Per germline, CDR1 LNHDA and CDR2 SQIVND (reference sequence). Here the CDR3 DNA reads TGTGCCAGTAGTACTAAGGGACAGGCCGGGGAGCTGTTTTTT. Amino acids: CASSTKGQAGELFF.

This chain uses TRBV7-2 with TRBJ2-3, with a tentative D call TRBD2 (5 bases). Germline CDR1 is SGHTA and CDR2 is FQGNSA. The CDR3 extends over 14 amino acids. V lost 1 base to trimming and J lost 4 bases, with 9 bases between them. CDR3 in DNA: TGTGCCAGCAGCTTAGAGGGCGGGCCAGATACGCAGTATTTT. The encoded protein is CASSLEGGPDTQYF.

This clonotype was seen a handful of times. This sequence joins TRBV20-1 and TRBJ2-7; no reliable D call. In germline, CDR1 is DFQATT, CDR2 SNEGSKA (reference sequence). The CDR3 is made up of 13 amino acids. V was clipped by 0 bases and J by 2 bases, with 8 bases between them. The CDR3 protein is CSARDSAAYEQYF. In nucleotides, the CDR3 is TGCAGTGCTAGAGATTCGGCAGCCTACGAGCAGTACTTC.

This clonotype has more than one count but fewer than ten. The chain couples TRBV7-8 to TRBJ2-7; D is ambiguous. The CDR3 covers 15 residues. V lost 6 bases and J 1 base, leaving 16 bases between the germline ends. Germline loops: CDR1 SGHVS, CDR2 FQNEAQ. CDR3 DNA sequence: TGTGCCAGCAGGGTTTTGGTAGGGCCTTCCTACGAGCAGTACTTC. As protein: CASRVLVGPSYEQYF. Supplemented by reference TRBV7-8 and TRBJ2-7, the full variable domain reads GAGVSQSPRYKVAKRGQDVALRCDPISGHVSLFWYQQALGQGPEFLTYFQNEAQLDKSGLPSDRFFAERPEGSVSTLKIQRTQQEDSAVYLCASRVLVGPSYEQYFGPGTRLTVT.

The CDR3 sequence is CASSIVEGTGANVLTF. The DNA of the CDR3 is TGTGCCAGTAGTATAGTCGAGGGAACCGGGGCCAACGTCCTGACTTTC. This chain connects TRBV19 to TRBJ2-6; TRBD2 is a possible D gene (5 bases). The CDR3 extends over 16 amino acids. V was clipped by 1 base and J by 4 bases, with 11 bases between them. Germline CDR1 is LNHDA and CDR2 is SQIVND (reference sequence).

This clonotype appeared many times. This chain joins TRBV20-1 and TRBJ1-1; possible D gene TRBD1, 5 bases. Germline CDR1 is DFQATT and CDR2 is SNEGSKA (reference sequence). The ends were cut back, 5 bases at V and 1 base at J, with 14 bases in the middle. CDR3 size: 14 residues. The chain's CDR3 is CSAGYGTGNTEAFF. CDR3 nucleotide sequence: TGCAGTGCTGGATACGGGACGGGGAACACTGAAGCTTTCTTT.

The V and J genes are TRBV7-6 and TRBJ1-1; D is possibly TRBD1 (5 bases). The germline gives CDR1 SGHVS, CDR2 FNYEAQ. Trimming pared 2 bases from V and 3 bases from J, leaving 13 bases between. The CDR3 consists of 15 residues. The CDR3 bases are TGTGCCAGCAGCTTAATGGGACCCGGGTACACTGAAGCTTTCTTT. Encoded protein: CASSLMGPGYTEAFF.

The V and J genes are TRBV7-9 and TRBJ2-7; D is tentatively TRBD1 or TRBD2 (5 bases each). The CDR3 length is 16 residues. CDR1 is SEHNR, CDR2 FQNEAQ, per germline (reference sequence). Between the trimmed V and J ends, which lost 4 bases and 3 bases, there was a span of 19 bases. Here the CDR3 DNA reads TGTGCCAGCAGCTACCAATCAATCGGGACGGGCTACGAGCAGTACTTC. It translates to CASSYQSIGTGYEQYF.

The rearrangement joins TRBV2 to TRBJ1-5; D is unresolved. The V end lost 2 bases, the J end lost 0 bases, and 8 bases lay between the germline ends. Germline V lookup: CDR1 SNHLY, CDR2 FYNNEI. The CDR3 covers 15 residues. The CDR3 here is CASSEPAYSNQPQHF. The CDR3 DNA is TGTGCCAGCAGTGAACCGGCCTATAGCAATCAGCCCCAGCATTTT. Supplemented by reference TRBV2 and TRBJ1-5, the full variable domain reads EPEVTQTPSHQVTQMGQEVILRCVPISNHLYFYWYRQILGQKVEFLVSFYNNEISEKSEIFDDQFSVERPDGSNFTLKIRSTKLEDSAMYFCASSEPAYSNQPQHFGDGTRLSIL.

This clonotype was observed a few times. The chain combines TRBV7-9 with TRBJ2-5; the D is unclear. Per the germline V gene, CDR1 is SEHNR and CDR2 is FQNEAQ (reference sequence). This CDR3 has 14 amino acids. Trimming took off 5 bases at V and 2 bases at J, with 12 bases between the two ends. This CDR3 reads CASSPSDTQETQYF. The CDR3 region has the DNA TGTGCCAGCAGCCCCTCCGACACACAAGAGACCCAGTACTTC.

The sample holds a few counts of this clonotype. This chain links TRBV3-1 with TRBJ1-6; TRBD1 might be the D (5 bases). Germline CDR1 LGHDT, CDR2 YNNKEL (reference sequence). The CDR3 is 14 amino acids. Trimming removed 1 base from V and 5 bases from J, with 6 bases in between. Here the CDR3 reads CASSQVGDNSPLHF. CDR3 in DNA: TGTGCCAGCAGCCAAGTGGGGGATAATTCACCCCTCCACTTT.

The chain couples TRBV28 to TRBJ2-7, with 9 bases lining up with TRBD1. The V segment lost 6 bases and the J segment 0 bases; nucleotides outside the gene matches: 9. The germline gives CDR1 MDHEN, CDR2 SYDVKM. CDR3 length: 16 amino acids. DNA for the CDR3: TGTGCCAGCAGGCCACCCGGGACAGGGCGCTCCTACGAGCAGTACTTC. Protein: CASRPPGTGRSYEQYF.

The J gene is TRBJ1-2, the V gene TRBV5-1, with 7 bases identical to TRBD1. This CDR3 spans 15 amino acids. Trimming took 4 bases from V and 8 from J; bases not matched to a gene: 14. From germline, CDR1 is SGHRS and CDR2 YFSETQ. The CDR3, as DNA: TGCGCCAGCAGCCCCAACGGCGGACAGGTTCCCGGCTACACCTTC. It yields the protein CASSPNGGQVPGYTF.

This clonotype has ten or more counts. V gene TRBV11-3 combines with J gene TRBJ1-6; 10 nucleotides match TRBD1. The CDR3 has 16 residues. V trimming: 0 bases; J trimming: 7 bases; junction bases outside the gene matches: 3. The germline V gene encodes CDR1 SGHNT and CDR2 YENEEA. The CDR3 DNA sequence: TGTGCCAGCAGCTTAGAAGGGACAGGGGCAAATTCACCCCTCCACTTT. This sequence encodes CASSLEGTGANSPLHF.

V and J are TRBV30 and TRBJ1-3; 7 nucleotides align to TRBD1. Trimming at V came to 3 bases and at J to 4 bases, leaving 3 bases not matched to a gene. The CDR3 consists of 13 residues. Germline V lookup: CDR1 GTSNPN, CDR2 SVGIG (reference sequence). The CDR3 sequence is CAWRGQQGNTIYF. The CDR3, as DNA: TGTGCCTGGAGGGGACAGCAAGGAAACACCATATATTTT. Drawing the rest from reference TRBV30 and TRBJ1-3, the complete variable domain is SQTIHQWPATLVQPVGSPLSLECTVEGTSNPNLYWYRQAAGRGLQLLFYSVGIGQISSEVPQNLSASRPQDRQFILSSKKLLLSDSGFYLCAWRGQQGNTIYFGEGSWLTVV.

This clonotype has just a few counts. At one boundary the junction diverges from the germline segment, which might be a read error. The J gene is TRBJ1-4, the V gene TRBV7-2; TRBD1 matches at 9 bases. Looked up from germline, CDR1 is SGHTA and CDR2 is FQGNSA. The CDR3 runs to 15 residues. The CDR3 protein is CASSSTGGMNEKLVF. CDR3 in DNA: TGTGCCAGCAGCTCAACAGGGGGCATGAATGAAAAACTGGTTTTT.

This clonotype was detected many times. V and J are TRBV11-2 and TRBJ2-7, with 11 bases aligning to TRBD2. The CDR3 consists of 14 residues. The junction had 7 bases not matched to a gene; V was cut back by 7 bases and J by 5 bases. The germline CDR1 and CDR2 sequences are SGHAT and FQNNGV. The CDR3 region has the DNA TGTGCCAGCACCCTGGGACTAGCGGTCCACGAGCAGTACTTC. Encoded protein: CASTLGLAVHEQYF. The variable domain in full, with the rest retrieved from reference TRBV11-2 and TRBJ2-7, is EAGVAQSPRYKIIEKRQSVAFWCNPISGHATLYWYQQILGQGPKLLIQFQNNGVVDDSQLPKDRFSAERLKGVDSTLKIQPAKLEDSAVYLCASTLGLAVHEQYFGPGTRLTVT.

This clonotype was seen at least ten times. This sequence joins TRBV7-9 and TRBJ1-1; D uncertain. V lost 2 bases, J lost 5 bases, and 6 bases lay in between. The CDR3 length is 12 residues. Germline CDR1 and CDR2: SEHNR and FQNEAQ (reference sequence). The CDR3 nucleotides read TGTGCCAGCAGCTTATTCCTGACTGAAGCTTTCTTT. Translated: CASSLFLTEAFF.

A few counts support this clonotype. V usage is TRBV12-3 or TRBV12-4 and J usage is TRBJ1-4; 7 bases align to TRBD1. The V and J ends lost 5 bases and 1 base, in that order; junction bases with no gene match: 4. This CDR3 spans 15 amino acids. The CDR3 loop is CASSRQGGTNEKLFF. The CDR3 DNA reads TGTGCCAGCAGTCGGCAGGGGGGAACTAATGAAAAACTGTTTTTT.

A few counts support this clonotype. The chain uses TRBV20-1 and TRBJ1-6; D might be TRBD1 (5 bases). Germline values: CDR1 DFQATT, CDR2 SNEGSKA (reference sequence). The CDR3 extends over 15 amino acids. Trimming took 1 base from V and 10 from J, leaving 17 bases between them. The CDR3 is CSARVPRGSESPLHF. As DNA, the CDR3 is TGCAGTGCTAGAGTCCCTCGGGGCTCTGAGTCACCCCTCCACTTT.

In DNA, the CDR3 is TGTGCCAGCAGCGTAGGAGGGACAATCAATCAGCCCCAGCATTTT. Its translation: CASSVGGTINQPQHF. This rearrangement joins TRBV9 to TRBJ1-5; tentative D call: TRBD1 (6 bases). The CDR3 runs 15 residues. The V end lost 0 bases, the J end lost 3 bases, and 10 bases lay between the germline ends. The germline CDR1 and CDR2 sequences are SGDLS and YYNGEE.

This clonotype has only a few counts. The junction departs from germline at one end; a sequencing error may be responsible. This rearrangement joins TRBV13 to TRBJ1-1; D unclear. The CDR3 runs to 13 residues. Germline-derived CDR1 and CDR2 are PRHDT and FYEKMQ (reference sequence). The CDR3 region is CTSSLGRGSEAFF. Written as DNA, the CDR3 is TGTACCAGCAGCTTAGGCCGGGGATCGGAAGCTTTCTTT.

Turning to this clonotype: The junction differs from germline at one of its ends, possibly a read error. This sequence joins TRBV10-1 and TRBJ1-1; TRBD1 might be the D (5 bases). This CDR3 is 18 amino acids long. Looked up from germline, CDR1 is WNHNN and CDR2 is SYGVQD (reference sequence). The CDR3, as DNA: TGCGCCAGCAGTGAGTCGGCCCAGTTGGGGCAGCCGAACGCTGAAGCTTTCTTT. Translating gives CASSESAQLGQPNAEAFF.